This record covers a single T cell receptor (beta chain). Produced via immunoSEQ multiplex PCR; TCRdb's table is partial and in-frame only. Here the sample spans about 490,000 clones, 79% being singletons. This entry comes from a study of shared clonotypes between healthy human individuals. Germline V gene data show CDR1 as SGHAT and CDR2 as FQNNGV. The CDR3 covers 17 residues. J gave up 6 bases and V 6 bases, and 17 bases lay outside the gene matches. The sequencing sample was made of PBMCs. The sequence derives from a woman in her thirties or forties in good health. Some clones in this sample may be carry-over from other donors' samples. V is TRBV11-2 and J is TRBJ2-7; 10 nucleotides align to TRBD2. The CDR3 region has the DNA TGTGCCAGCAGGCCTCGCCTCTCTAGCGGGAGACGGATCGAGCAGTACTTC. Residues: CASRPRLSSGRRIEQYF.